The 28 T cell receptor beta chains in this list originate from one sample, sequenced in a study of vaccination and CD4 T cells after COVID-19. Indicated treatment: 10-day PBMC culture with coronavirus spike peptide pools or control peptides (ViraFEST assay). CD4+ T cells that had been cultured provided DNA sequenced with the Oncomine TCR Beta short-read assay. TCRdb reprocessed the PCR reads via MiXCR and lists one record per CDR3 protein. Of about 7,600 distinct CDR3 sequences in the sample, 20% to 25% were seen once. No antigen is known for these receptors. Sequenced material: CD4+ T cells from blood, cultured in vitro, taken after SARS-CoV-2 vaccination. These receptor sequences come from a human donor who had recovered from COVID-19.

In its sample, this clonotype ranks as medium-sized. This chain joins TRBV7-6 and TRBJ2-5, with 10 bases that match TRBD2. Trimming removed 0 bases from V and 2 bases from J; junction bases left unmatched: 3. Per the germline V gene, CDR1 is SGHVS and CDR2 is FNYEAQ. This CDR3 has 16 residues. The CDR3 bases are TGTGCCAGCAGCTTAGCTTCTAGCGGGGGTCAAGAGACCCAGTACTTC. Its protein product is CASSLASSGGQETQYF. Filled out from reference TRBV7-6 and TRBJ2-5, the complete variable domain reads GAGVSQSPRYKVTKRGQDVALRCDPISGHVSLYWYRQALGQGPEFLTYFNYEAQQDKSGLPNDRFSAERPEGSISTLTIQRTEQRDSAMYRCASSLASSGGQETQYFGPGTRLLVL.

This clonotype was detected a few times. This rearrangement joins TRBV20-1 to TRBJ2-6, with D maybe TRBD2 (6 bases). Germline-derived CDR1 and CDR2 are DFQATT and SNEGSKA (reference sequence). V was pared by 6 bases and J by 3 bases, with 9 bases between. This CDR3 comprises 13 residues. CDR3 protein: CSAPGLGANVLTF. The CDR3 DNA sequence: TGCAGTGCCCCGGGACTTGGGGCCAACGTCCTGACTTTC.

V usage is TRBV18 and J usage is TRBJ2-7; 9 nucleotides line up with TRBD2. The germline V gene has CDR1 KGHSH and CDR2 LQKENI. After removal of 6 bases from V and 5 bases from J, the junction contained 8 bases not matched to a gene. CDR3 length: 14 amino acids. The DNA for the CDR3 is TGTGCCAGCTCTGCGGGAGGGCCAGTGAACGAGCAGTACTTC. Translation: CASSAGGPVNEQYF.

A few counts support this clonotype. The rearrangement links TRBV19 to TRBJ2-7, with 10 nucleotides matching TRBD1. The CDR3 extends over 14 amino acids. The V and J ends lost 6 bases and 1 base, in that order; junction bases with no gene match: 3. Per germline, CDR1 LNHDA and CDR2 SQIVND (reference sequence). CDR3: CASRDRGNSYEQYF. Here the CDR3 DNA reads TGTGCCAGTAGGGACAGGGGGAATTCCTACGAGCAGTACTTC.

Here the CDR3 DNA reads TGTGCCAGCAGTTACTCGACTAGCGGGTACACAGATACGCAGTATTTT. Its translation: CASSYSTSGYTDTQYF. The rearrangement uses TRBV6-2 or TRBV6-3 and TRBJ2-3, with TRBD2 matching 10 bases. Unmatched junction bases numbered 2, after V lost 0 bases and J lost 2 bases. The CDR3 has 16 amino acids. Germline V CDR1 and CDR2: MNHEY, SVGEGT.

This clonotype was counted a few times. The chain combines TRBV6-1 with TRBJ2-1; 8 nucleotides agree with TRBD1. This CDR3 has 13 residues. Unmatched junction bases numbered 4, after V lost 5 bases and J lost 7 bases. Germline assignment: CDR1 MNHNS and CDR2 SASEGT. The CDR3 DNA is TGTGCCAGCAGTCGAAACAGGGGGAATGAGCAGTTCTTC. This translates into CASSRNRGNEQFF.

The rearrangement joins TRBV18 to TRBJ1-2, with TRBD1 as a possible D gene (6 bases). With 3 bases removed from V and 4 bases from J, the gap between germline ends came to 15 bases. Germline V gene sequence: CDR1 KGHSH, CDR2 LQKENI. CDR3 size: 15 residues. CDR3 nucleotides: TGTGCCAGCTCACCCCCCAGCAGGGGTGGCTATGGCTACACCTTC. It is translated as CASSPPSRGGYGYTF.

This clonotype showed up just a few times. The chain couples TRBV28 to TRBJ1-5; D may be TRBD1 (5 bases). Germline V CDR1 and CDR2: MDHEN, SYDVKM. Trimming pared 4 bases from V and 2 bases from J, leaving 18 bases between. This CDR3 is 17 amino acids long. DNA for the CDR3: TGTGCCAGCAGTTGGGGGGGAATGGGGTTGGGCAATCAGCCCCAGCATTTT. Amino acids: CASSWGGMGLGNQPQHF. Using reference TRBV28 and TRBJ1-5 for the parts outside the CDR3, the full variable domain is DVKVTQSSRYLVKRTGEKVFLECVQDMDHENMFWYRQDPGLGLRLIYFSYDVKMKEKGDIPEGYSVSREKKERFSLILESASTNQTSMYLCASSWGGMGLGNQPQHFGDGTRLSIL.

This chain connects TRBV29-1 to TRBJ2-5; 11 bases are shared with TRBD2. The CDR3 consists of 16 residues. Germline V gene sequence: CDR1 SQVTM, CDR2 ANQGSEA. The V and J ends lost 7 bases and 5 bases, in that order; junction bases with no gene match: 15. In DNA form, the CDR3 reads TGCAGCGCCCTGACGGCTAGCGGGGGGTTAGGCGAGACCCAGTACTTC. This translates into CSALTASGGLGETQYF.

This clonotype was seen only a few times. As DNA, the CDR3 is TGTGCCAGCAGCCTCTCGCCAGGGGTCAACGAGCAGTACTTC. It yields the protein CASSLSPGVNEQYF. V is TRBV12-3 or TRBV12-4 and J is TRBJ2-7; D perhaps matches TRBD1 (6 bases). Trimming removed 6 bases at V and 5 bases at J, with 17 bases between. This CDR3 is built from 14 residues.

This clonotype came up a few times. The chain carries TRBV7-3 and TRBJ2-1; maybe TRBD1 (6 bases). CDR3 length equals 13 residues. Germline V gives CDR1 SGHTA, CDR2 FQGTGA. With 5 bases removed from V and 7 bases from J, the gap between germline ends came to 12 bases. The CDR3 region has the DNA TGTGCCAGCAGCACCCACAGGGCTAATGAGCAGTTCTTC. Its protein is CASSTHRANEQFF.

The chain recombines TRBV5-1 with TRBJ1-2; 7 positions match TRBD1. The CDR3 spans 14 residues. The germline CDR1 and CDR2 sequences are SGHRS and YFSETQ. With 4 bases clipped from V and 7 bases from J, the junction kept 10 bases outside the gene matches. The CDR3 sequence: CASSKQTGSIGYTF. The CDR3 coding sequence is TGCGCCAGCAGCAAGCAGACAGGGTCCATTGGCTACACCTTC.

The rearrangement joins TRBV7-2 to TRBJ2-1, with D tentatively TRBD2 (6 bases). From germline, CDR1 is SGHTA and CDR2 FQGNSA. V was trimmed by 5 bases and J by 16 bases, leaving 18 bases between them. CDR3 length: 12 amino acids. The CDR3 is CASSEPGLTFFF. CDR3 bases: TGTGCCAGCAGCGAACCGGGACTCACTTTTTTCTTC.

This clonotype was seen a single time. The J gene is TRBJ2-3, the V gene TRBV6-2 or TRBV6-3; a weak D match, TRBD1 (5 bases). V gave up 3 bases and J gave up 2 bases, with 9 bases separating them. Looked up from germline, CDR1 is MNHEY and CDR2 is SVGEGT. The CDR3 is 14 residues long. The CDR3 loop is CASSYIGVTDTQYF. CDR3 in DNA: TGTGCCAGCAGTTATATAGGGGTCACAGATACGCAGTATTTT.

V usage is TRBV6-4 and J usage is TRBJ2-7; D is possibly TRBD1 (6 bases). CDR1 and CDR2 (germline): MRHNA, SNTAGT. V was trimmed by 3 bases and J by 2 bases, leaving 8 bases between them. The CDR3 is 13 residues long. CDR3 in DNA: TGTGCCAGCAGTGAGGGGGACACCTACGAGCAGTACTTC. Protein: CASSEGDTYEQYF.

To note about this clonotype: This may come from a read error, since a much larger clone is one base off. The gene calls are TRBV20-1 and TRBJ2-2; 11 positions match TRBD1. This CDR3 comprises 14 residues. Germline V gives CDR1 DFQATT, CDR2 SNEGSKA (reference sequence). With 2 bases clipped from V and 7 bases from J, the junction kept 3 bases outside the gene matches. The CDR3 region has the DNA TGCAGTGCTAGAAGGACAGGGGGCATCGGGGAGCTGTTTTTT. Its protein product is CSARRTGGIGELFF.

The chain joins TRBV27 to TRBJ2-3, with unresolved D. V lost 8 bases, J lost 6 bases, and 27 bases lay in between. CDR3 length equals 17 residues. Germline-derived CDR1 and CDR2 are MNHEY and SMNVEV (reference sequence). The CDR3 region is CASPRATLSVTEDTQYF. Written as DNA, the CDR3 is TGTGCCAGCCCTCGTGCCACCCTCTCCGTCACCGAGGATACGCAGTATTTT.

The genes are TRBV10-3 and TRBJ2-6; 9 bases align to TRBD1. Trimming took 6 bases from V and 2 from J; bases not matched to a gene: 8. The CDR3 runs to 17 residues. Germline V CDR1 and CDR2: ENHRY, SYGVKD. DNA for the CDR3: TGTGCCATCAGGGGGGGGACAGGGACAGCTGGGGCCAACGTCCTGACTTTC. Encoded protein: CAIRGGTGTAGANVLTF.

This clonotype rates as medium-sized (0.01 to 0.1%). This chain links TRBV6-1 with TRBJ2-7; a weak D match, TRBD1 (5 bases). CDR1 is MNHNS, CDR2 SASEGT, per germline. The V gene lost 4 bases and the J gene lost 2 bases, with 9 bases spanning the gap. The CDR3 runs to 13 residues. CDR3 in amino acids: CASSVLGAYEQYF. In nucleotides, the CDR3 is TGTGCCAGCAGTGTATTAGGGGCCTACGAGCAGTACTTC.

This chain connects TRBV20-1 to TRBJ1-1, with 8 bases that match TRBD1. Germline-derived CDR1 and CDR2 are DFQATT and SNEGSKA (reference sequence). With 2 bases clipped from V and 4 bases from J, the junction kept 6 bases outside the gene matches. The CDR3 runs 14 residues. In nucleotides, the CDR3 is TGCAGTGCTAGAAACCCGACAGGGGCCACTGAAGCTTTCTTT. Protein: CSARNPTGATEAFF.

The J gene is TRBJ2-7, the V gene TRBV20-1, with 8 bases aligning to TRBD2. V gave up 8 bases and J gave up 0 bases; unmatched junction bases: 12. The germline CDR1 and CDR2 sequences are DFQATT and SNEGSKA (reference sequence). This CDR3 comprises 15 residues. The CDR3 coding sequence is TGCAGTCAACTAACGGGGGGGCCTGCCTCCTACGAGCAGTACTTC. It is translated as CSQLTGGPASYEQYF.

This clonotype is categorized as medium-sized. The rearrangement links TRBV10-1 to TRBJ2-3; D is undetermined. The CDR3 sequence is 13 residues long. Trimming took 0 bases from V and 8 from J, leaving 9 bases between them. Per germline, CDR1 WNHNN and CDR2 SYGVQD (reference sequence). CDR3 in DNA: TGCGCCAGCAGTGAGTCGGGCACGGGTACGCAGTATTTT. It specifies CASSESGTGTQYF.

Within the sample, this clonotype is medium-sized. The gene calls are TRBV20-1 and TRBJ2-7; no reliable D call. The CDR3 totals 11 residues. V lost 3 bases and J lost 4, with 7 bases in between. CDR1 and CDR2 (germline): DFQATT, SNEGSKA (reference sequence). CDR3 residues: CSASREYEQYF. CDR3 bases: TGCAGTGCTAGTAGGGAATACGAGCAGTACTTC.

V is TRBV18 and J is TRBJ1-5, with D unclear. The germline V gene has CDR1 KGHSH and CDR2 LQKENI. CDR3 size: 16 residues. The V gene lost 1 base and the J gene lost 2 bases, with 12 bases spanning the gap. CDR3 in DNA: TGTGCCAGCTCACCACGAGATGTTGGTGGCAATCAGCCCCAGCATTTT. Translation gives CASSPRDVGGNQPQHF.

This chain joins TRBV19 and TRBJ2-5; D is perhaps TRBD2 (5 bases). There are 16 residues in the CDR3. Germline V lookup: CDR1 LNHDA, CDR2 SQIVND (reference sequence). Trimming took 9 bases from V and 5 from J, leaving 25 bases between them. CDR3 sequence: CASSTLRSPGSETQYF. The CDR3 DNA reads TGTGCCAGCTCTACCCTCAGGTCCCCTGGGAGCGAGACCCAGTACTTC.

This clonotype is labeled medium-sized (0.01 to 0.1%). The V and J genes are TRBV20-1 and TRBJ2-3; TRBD2 might be the D (5 bases). The V gene lost 3 bases and the J gene lost 2 bases, with 6 bases spanning the gap. This CDR3 region has 12 residues. Germline values: CDR1 DFQATT, CDR2 SNEGSKA (reference sequence). The CDR3 reads CSARDFTDTQYF. CDR3 bases: TGCAGTGCTAGGGACTTCACAGATACGCAGTATTTT.

By proportion, this clonotype is medium-sized (0.01 to 0.1%). J is TRBJ2-5 and V is TRBV7-8; maybe TRBD2 (7 bases). The CDR3 extends over 14 amino acids. Trimming took off 11 bases at V and 4 bases at J, with 20 bases between the two ends. The V gene's germline CDR1 is SGHVS and CDR2 FQNEAQ. CDR3 sequence: CAGNRAWGGETQYF. The CDR3 region has the DNA TGTGCCGGAAACAGGGCCTGGGGGGGAGAGACCCAGTACTTC.

This clonotype rates as medium-sized. This sequence joins TRBV7-2 and TRBJ2-5, with unresolved D. The CDR3 totals 14 residues. Trimming left V 1 base short and J 1 base short, with 7 bases between. CDR1 and CDR2 (germline): SGHTA, FQGNSA. CDR3 in DNA: TGTGCCAGCAGCTTAGAACTGTTCCAAGAGACCCAGTACTTC. Its translation: CASSLELFQETQYF. The full variable domain, with the rest looked up from reference TRBV7-2 and TRBJ2-5, is GAGVSQSPSNKVTEKGKDVELRCDPISGHTALYWYRQSLGQGLEFLIYFQGNSAPDKSGLPSDRFSAERTGGSVSTLTIQRTQQEDSAVYLCASSLELFQETQYFGPGTRLLVL.